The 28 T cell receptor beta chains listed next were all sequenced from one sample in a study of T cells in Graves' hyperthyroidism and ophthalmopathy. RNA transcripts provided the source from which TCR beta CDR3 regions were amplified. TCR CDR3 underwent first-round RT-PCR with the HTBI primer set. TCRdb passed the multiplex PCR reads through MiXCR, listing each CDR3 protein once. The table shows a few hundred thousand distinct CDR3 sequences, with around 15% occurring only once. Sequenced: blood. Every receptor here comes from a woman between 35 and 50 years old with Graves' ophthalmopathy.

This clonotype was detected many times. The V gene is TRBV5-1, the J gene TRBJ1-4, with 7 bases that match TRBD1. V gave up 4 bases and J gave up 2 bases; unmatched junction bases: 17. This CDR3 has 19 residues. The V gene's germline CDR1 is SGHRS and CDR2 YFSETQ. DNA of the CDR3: TGCGCCAGCAGCCGGAGGATCCCAGGGGGAGAGGCGACTAATGAAAAACTGTTTTTT. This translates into CASSRRIPGGEATNEKLFF.

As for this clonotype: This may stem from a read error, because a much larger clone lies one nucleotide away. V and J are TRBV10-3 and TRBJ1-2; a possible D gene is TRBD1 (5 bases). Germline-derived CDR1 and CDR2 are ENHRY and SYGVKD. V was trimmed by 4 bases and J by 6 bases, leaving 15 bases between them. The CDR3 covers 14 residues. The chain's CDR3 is CAISAGRGADGYTF. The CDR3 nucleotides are TGTGCCATCAGTGCGGGAAGGGGCGCGGATGGCTACACCTTC.

The CDR3 spells CASSPRGLAGVSEQYF. The CDR3 nucleotides are TGTGCCAGCAGTCCCAGAGGACTAGCGGGAGTGAGTGAGCAGTACTTC. This rearrangement joins TRBV28 to TRBJ2-7; TRBD2 agrees at 13 bases. The J segment lost 7 bases and the V segment lost 5 bases, leaving 11 bases of the junction unmatched. The CDR3 extends over 16 amino acids. Germline CDR1 reads MDHEN; CDR2 reads SYDVKM.

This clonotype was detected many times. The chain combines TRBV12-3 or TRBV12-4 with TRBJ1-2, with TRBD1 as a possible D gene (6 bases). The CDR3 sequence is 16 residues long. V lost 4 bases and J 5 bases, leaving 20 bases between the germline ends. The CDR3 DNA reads TGTGCCAGCAGTTCCCGAGGGGGGACCAACGAGTATGGCTACACCTTC. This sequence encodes CASSSRGGTNEYGYTF.

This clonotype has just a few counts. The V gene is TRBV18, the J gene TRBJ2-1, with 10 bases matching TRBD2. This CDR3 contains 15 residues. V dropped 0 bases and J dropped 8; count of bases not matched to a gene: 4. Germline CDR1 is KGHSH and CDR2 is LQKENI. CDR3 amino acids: CASSPPAGGRYEQFF. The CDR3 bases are TGTGCCAGCTCACCACCAGCGGGAGGGCGATATGAGCAGTTCTTC.

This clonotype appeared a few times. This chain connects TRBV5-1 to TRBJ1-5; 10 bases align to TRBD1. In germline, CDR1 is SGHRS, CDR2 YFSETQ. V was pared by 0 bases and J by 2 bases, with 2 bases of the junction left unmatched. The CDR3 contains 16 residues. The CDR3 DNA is TGCGCCAGCAGCTTGGGGGACAGGGGAGGCAATCAGCCCCAGCATTTT. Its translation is CASSLGDRGGNQPQHF.

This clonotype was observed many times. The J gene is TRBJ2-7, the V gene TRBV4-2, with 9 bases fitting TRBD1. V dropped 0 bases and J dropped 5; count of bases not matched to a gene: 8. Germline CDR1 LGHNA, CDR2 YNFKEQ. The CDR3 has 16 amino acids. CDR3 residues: CASSQDEGQGSHEQYF. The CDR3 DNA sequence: TGTGCCAGCAGCCAAGATGAGGGACAGGGTTCCCACGAGCAGTACTTC.

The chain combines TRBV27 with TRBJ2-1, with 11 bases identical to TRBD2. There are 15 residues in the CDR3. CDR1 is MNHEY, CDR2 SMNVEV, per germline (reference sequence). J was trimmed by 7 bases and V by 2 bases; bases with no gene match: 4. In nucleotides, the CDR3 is TGTGCCAGCAGTTTAGTAGCGGGGGGGCTGAATGAGCAGTTCTTC. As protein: CASSLVAGGLNEQFF.

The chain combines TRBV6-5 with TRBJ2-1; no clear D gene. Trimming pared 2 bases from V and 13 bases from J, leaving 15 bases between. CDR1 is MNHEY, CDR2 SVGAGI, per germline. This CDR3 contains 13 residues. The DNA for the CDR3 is TGTGCCAGCAGTTACGAACGGAGTGGTAATCAGTTCTTC. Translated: CASSYERSGNQFF.

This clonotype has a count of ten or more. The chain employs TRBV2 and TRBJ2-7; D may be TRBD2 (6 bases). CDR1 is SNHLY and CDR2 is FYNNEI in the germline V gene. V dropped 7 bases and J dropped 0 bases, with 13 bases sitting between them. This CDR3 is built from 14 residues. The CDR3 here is CASTSEGLSYEQYF. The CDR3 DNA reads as TGTGCCAGCACCTCGGAGGGCCTCTCCTACGAGCAGTACTTC.

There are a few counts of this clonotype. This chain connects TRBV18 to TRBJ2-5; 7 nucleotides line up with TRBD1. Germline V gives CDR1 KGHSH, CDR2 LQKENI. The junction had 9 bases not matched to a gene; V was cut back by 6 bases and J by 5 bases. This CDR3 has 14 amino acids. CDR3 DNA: TGTGCCAGCTCGTTCCGGGACAGCTCGGAGACCCAGTACTTC. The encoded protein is CASSFRDSSETQYF.

In DNA, the CDR3 is TGTGCCAGCAGTTGGGTGCGACTAAACAATGAGCAGTTCTTC. Its protein product is CASSWVRLNNEQFF. This rearrangement joins TRBV12-3 or TRBV12-4 to TRBJ2-1; TRBD2 is a possible D gene (5 bases). V dropped 4 bases and J dropped 5 bases, with 12 bases sitting between them. The CDR3 loop spans 14 amino acids.

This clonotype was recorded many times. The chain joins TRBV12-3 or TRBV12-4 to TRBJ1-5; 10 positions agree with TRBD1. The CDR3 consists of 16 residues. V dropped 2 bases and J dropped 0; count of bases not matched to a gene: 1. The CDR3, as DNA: TGTGCCAGCAGTTTATGGGACAGGGGTAGCAATCAGCCCCAGCATTTT. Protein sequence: CASSLWDRGSNQPQHF.

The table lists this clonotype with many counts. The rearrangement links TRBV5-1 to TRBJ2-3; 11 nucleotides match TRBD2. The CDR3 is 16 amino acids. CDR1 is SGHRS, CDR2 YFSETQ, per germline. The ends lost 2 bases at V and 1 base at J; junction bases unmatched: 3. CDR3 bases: TGCGCCAGCAGCTTCGGACTAGCGGGTCGCACAGATACGCAGTATTTT. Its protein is CASSFGLAGRTDTQYF. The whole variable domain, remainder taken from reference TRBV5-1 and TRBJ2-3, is KAGVTQTPRYLIKTRGQQVTLSCSPISGHRSVSWYQQTPGQGLQFLFEYFSETQRNKGNFPGRFSGRQFSNSRSEMNVSTLELGDSALYLCASSFGLAGRTDTQYFGPGTRLTVL.

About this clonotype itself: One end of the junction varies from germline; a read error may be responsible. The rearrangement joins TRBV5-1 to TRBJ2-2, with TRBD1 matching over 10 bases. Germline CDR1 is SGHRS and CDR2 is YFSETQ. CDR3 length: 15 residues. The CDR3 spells CATSRGTGDTGELFF. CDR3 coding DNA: TGCGCCACCAGCCGCGGGACAGGGGACACCGGGGAGCTGTTTTTT.

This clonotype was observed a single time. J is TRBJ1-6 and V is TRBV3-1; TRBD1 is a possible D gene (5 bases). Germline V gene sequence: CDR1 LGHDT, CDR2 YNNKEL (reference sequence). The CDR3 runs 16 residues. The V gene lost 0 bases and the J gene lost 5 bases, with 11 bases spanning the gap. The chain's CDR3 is CASSQDSQGHNSPLHF. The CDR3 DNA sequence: TGTGCCAGCAGCCAAGATTCCCAGGGTCATAATTCACCCCTCCACTTT.

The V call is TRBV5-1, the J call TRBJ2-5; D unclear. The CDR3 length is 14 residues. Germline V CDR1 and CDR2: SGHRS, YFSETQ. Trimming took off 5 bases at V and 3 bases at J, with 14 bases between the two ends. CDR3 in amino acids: CASRSRVSEETQYF. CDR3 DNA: TGCGCCAGCAGGAGTAGGGTCTCGGAAGAGACCCAGTACTTC.

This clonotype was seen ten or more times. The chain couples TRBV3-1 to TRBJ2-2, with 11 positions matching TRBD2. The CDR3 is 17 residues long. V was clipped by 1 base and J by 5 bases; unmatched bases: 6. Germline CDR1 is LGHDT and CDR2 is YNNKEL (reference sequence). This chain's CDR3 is CASSQVAGGPRTGELFF. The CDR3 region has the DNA TGTGCCAGCAGCCAAGTAGCGGGAGGGCCTAGAACCGGGGAGCTGTTTTTT.

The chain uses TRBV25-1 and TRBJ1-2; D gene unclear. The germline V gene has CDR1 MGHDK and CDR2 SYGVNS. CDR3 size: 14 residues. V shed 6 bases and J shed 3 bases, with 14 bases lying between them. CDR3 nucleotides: TGTGCCAGCAGCGACCTGTCCGGCTACTATGGCTACACCTTC. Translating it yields CASSDLSGYYGYTF.

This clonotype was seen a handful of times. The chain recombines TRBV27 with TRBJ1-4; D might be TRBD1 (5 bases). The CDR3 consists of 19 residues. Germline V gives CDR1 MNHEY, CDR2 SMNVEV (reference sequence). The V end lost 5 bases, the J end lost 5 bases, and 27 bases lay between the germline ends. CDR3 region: CASSARIYPSGQDNEKLFF. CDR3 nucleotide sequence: TGTGCCAGCAGTGCCCGGATCTATCCCAGTGGACAAGACAATGAAAAACTGTTTTTT.

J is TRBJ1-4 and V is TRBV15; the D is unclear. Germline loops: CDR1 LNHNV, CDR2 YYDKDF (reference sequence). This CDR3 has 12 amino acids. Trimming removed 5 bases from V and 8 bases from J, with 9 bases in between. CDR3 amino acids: CATSSGREKLFF. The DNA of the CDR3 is TGTGCCACCAGCTCTGGTCGGGAAAAACTGTTTTTT.

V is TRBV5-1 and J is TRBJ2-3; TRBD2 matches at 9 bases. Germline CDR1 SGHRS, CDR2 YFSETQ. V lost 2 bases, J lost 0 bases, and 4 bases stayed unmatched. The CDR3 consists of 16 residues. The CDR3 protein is CASSLSSGGSTDTQYF. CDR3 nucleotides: TGCGCCAGCAGCTTAAGTAGCGGGGGTAGCACAGATACGCAGTATTTT. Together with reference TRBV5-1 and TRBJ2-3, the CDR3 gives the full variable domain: KAGVTQTPRYLIKTRGQQVTLSCSPISGHRSVSWYQQTPGQGLQFLFEYFSETQRNKGNFPGRFSGRQFSNSRSEMNVSTLELGDSALYLCASSLSSGGSTDTQYFGPGTRLTVL.

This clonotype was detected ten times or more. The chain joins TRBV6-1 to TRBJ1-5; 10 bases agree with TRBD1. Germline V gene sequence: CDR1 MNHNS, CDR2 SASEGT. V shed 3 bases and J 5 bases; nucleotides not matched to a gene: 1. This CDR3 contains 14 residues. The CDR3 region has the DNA TGTGCCAGCAGTGAGACAGGGGGCTATCAGCCCCAGCATTTT. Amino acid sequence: CASSETGGYQPQHF.

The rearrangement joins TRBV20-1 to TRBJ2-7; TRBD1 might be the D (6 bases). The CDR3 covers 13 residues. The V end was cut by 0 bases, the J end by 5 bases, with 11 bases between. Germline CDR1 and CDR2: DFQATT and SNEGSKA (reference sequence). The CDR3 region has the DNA TGCAGTGCTAGAGAAGACAGGAGGAACGAGCAGTACTTC. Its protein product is CSAREDRRNEQYF.

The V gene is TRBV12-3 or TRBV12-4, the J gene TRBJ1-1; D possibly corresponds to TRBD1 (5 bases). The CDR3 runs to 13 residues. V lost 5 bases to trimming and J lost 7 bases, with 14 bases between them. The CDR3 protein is CASSNPGPNEAFF. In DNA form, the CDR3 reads TGTGCCAGCAGTAACCCGGGACCCAATGAAGCTTTCTTT.

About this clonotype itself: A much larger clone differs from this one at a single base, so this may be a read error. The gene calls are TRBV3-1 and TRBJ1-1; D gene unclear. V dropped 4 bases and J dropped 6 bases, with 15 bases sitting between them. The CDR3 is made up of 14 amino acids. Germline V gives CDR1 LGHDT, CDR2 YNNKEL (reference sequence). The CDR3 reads CASSPTDRPPEAFF. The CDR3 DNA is TGTGCCAGCAGCCCTACCGATCGGCCGCCTGAAGCTTTCTTT.

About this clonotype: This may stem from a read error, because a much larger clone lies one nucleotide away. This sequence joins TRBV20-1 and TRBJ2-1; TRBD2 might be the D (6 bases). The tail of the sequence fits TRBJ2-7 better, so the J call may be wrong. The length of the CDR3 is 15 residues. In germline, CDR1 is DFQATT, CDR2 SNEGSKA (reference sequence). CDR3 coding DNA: TGCAGTGCTAGAGATTCAGGAGGGCGGTACAATGAGCAGTACTTC. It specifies CSARDSGGRYNEQYF.

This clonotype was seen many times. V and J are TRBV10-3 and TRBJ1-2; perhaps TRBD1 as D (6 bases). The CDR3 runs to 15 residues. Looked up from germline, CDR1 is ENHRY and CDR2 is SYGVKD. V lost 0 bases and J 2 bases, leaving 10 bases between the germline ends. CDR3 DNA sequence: TGTGCCATCAGTGAGTCGACGGGGGCCAACTATGGCTACACCTTC. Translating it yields CAISESTGANYGYTF.